The following is a TCR beta chain sequence with its context. Its antigen target is currently unknown. It has no much larger one-base neighbor in the sample; base qualities were not kept. This sample stems from a study of cytomegalovirus exposure and HLA in healthy donors (dated by TCRdb to about 2017). For the study in its entirety: An earlier analysis of several hundred of the donors reported approximately 260 Gb of sequence data and 117 million unique TCR beta sequences obtained from roughly 170 million T cells. Approximately 300 gigabases of sequencing data and approximately 93 million unique TCR sequences were included in an early release covering roughly 600 HLA-typed donors. Of the 300 to 500 genotyped donors, 65% to 90% were placed in the genetic ancestry cluster associated with self-reported Caucasian donors. The study aimed to test whether signatures of past pathogen exposure could be identified by cataloging public T cell receptors. The T cell repertoires of several hundred subjects were profiled by immunosequencing and related to cytomegalovirus serostatus. Along with the approximately 650-subject first cohort, a separate validation cohort of over a hundred different subjects was used. The study combined high-throughput TCR immunosequencing, statistical association of individual TCRs with disease status, and machine learning to predict cytomegalovirus infection status. A later analysis re-analyzed previously published TCR beta repertoires from 666 donors and added high-resolution HLA genotyping to study TCR occurrence patterns. In the later analysis, no new phenotypic data were used to find candidate immune exposures; instead, reliance was placed on TCR beta sequences and their occurrence across donors. In an earlier analysis of more than 550 of the donors, high-throughput TCR beta sequencing was used to judge whether each TCR beta V gene segment behaved as functional or pseudogenic. Alongside the repertoire data, information on donor age, sex, ethnicity and CMV serostatus was compiled. A later genetic analysis took genome-wide SNP genotypes for about 55% of the roughly 700 donors and used that subset as a discovery cohort. All discovery cohort repertoires had been generated using a single sequencing platform. HLA typing included class I and class II loci at four-digit resolution. The number of donors typed differed by locus, with roughly 629-640 for A, B, C, DRB1 and DQB1, 522 for DQA1, approximately 580 for DPA1, and around 460 for DPB1. Several DR-DQ haplotypes were handled as single units for association and clustering because linkage in the cohort was strong. Across around 400 genotyped donors of the cohort, an average of about 200,000 unique TCR beta nucleotide sequences per donor were sequenced, and 15% to 20% of those sequences were non-productive. Broader findings and caveats from the paper: In both the original and validation cohorts, the classifier was reported to diagnose cytomegalovirus status with high specificity and sensitivity. Assigning TCR associations to individual alleles was difficult when HLA alleles, especially DR and DQ, strongly co-occurred. Because counts were too low, roughly 17 rarely observed V segments, including chromosome 9 orphons, were left out of the earlier analysis of about 620 of the donors. According to a later analysis, parvovirus B19, influenza, CMV and Epstein-Barr virus appeared linked to several top co-occurrence clusters. The authors suggested that the approach could potentially be generalized to other disease states and immunological phenotypes. A later genetic analysis reported fewer N-insertions in productive TCRs among donors in an Asian-associated ancestry cluster than the roughly 640-donor mean. The presence/absence analyses assumed that sequencing depth was roughly uniform across donors, and that assumption may not be true. According to a later analysis, TCR association rates differed among HLA loci, with DRB1 alleles showing the most associated TCRs and HLA-C alleles showing the fewest. Only TCR beta chains were sequenced in this cohort, and the absence of alpha or paired-chain data limited detectable features. The only immune exposure information available for the cohort was CMV serostatus. The study listed 164 TCR beta chains as associated with cytomegalovirus. Some IMGT-functional V segments, including TRBV6-2 and TRBV6-3, could not be distinguished by the 87-base-pair reads and were therefore excluded. A cluster of highly shared sequence variants was judged likely to represent a technical artifact of the sequencing pipeline. Broadly in line with IMGT annotations, most TCR beta V segments showed up in productive rearrangements about 90% or about 30% of the time in an earlier analysis of around 550 of the donors. In a later analysis, some 18,000 TCR beta sequences were associated with specific HLA alleles at a false discovery rate of 0.05. Compared with equally common non-associated chains, HLA-associated TCR beta chains in a later analysis were more clonally expanded and had lower generation probabilities. According to a later analysis, most CMV-associated TCR beta chains appeared to be HLA-restricted, and the HLA associations seemed to be driven largely by CMV exposure. While some public TCRs were present in many individuals, most TCR sequences turned up only very rarely across donors. In vitro tests confirmed that three of the cytomegalovirus-associated TCR beta chains recognize cytomegalovirus antigens. Because HLA typing was unavailable for some donors at each locus, only the typed subset was used in association tests. A further reported finding was that TCR beta sequences accurately predicted the HLA-A and HLA-B alleles for most subjects in the first cohort. V-gene and J-gene trimming of TCR beta chains was associated with a missense DCLRE1C variant in a later genetic analysis, and the association was replicated in an independent cohort. Linkage disequilibrium might explain the correlated functional status among segregating V segments, but an unknown experimental factor could not be excluded.

CDR1 and CDR2 are drawn from the germline V gene: SGHAT, FQNNGV. Measured from the cysteine to the phenylalanine, the CDR3 is 17 residues long. CDR3 DNA only is kept here, 51 bases in frame from base 1. The V end gives up 1 base and the J end 6 bases, leaving 9 bases in the junction not matched to a gene. The cohort was made up of 666 healthy bone marrow donors. All cohort members were sampled while nominally healthy, although unrecorded immune exposures were likely present. The donor tested CMV seronegative and was one of the 352 seronegative cohort members. Every donor gave a peripheral blood sample, and the peripheral blood mononuclear cells from that sample were used for TCR beta sequencing. Genomic DNA was extracted from the blood cell samples with the Qiagen DNeasy Blood Extraction Kit. The library was prepared using the immunoSEQ multiplex PCR assay. For the multiplex PCR, a mixture combining 60 forward primers for TCR Vbeta segments and 13 reverse primers for TCR Jbeta segments was used. The CDR3 region of rearranged TCR beta genes was amplified from genomic DNA by a multiplex PCR assay. The Illumina HiSeq System was used to sequence the amplified TCR beta libraries as 87-base-pair reads. In the source study's methods: A later analysis counted some 80 million unique TCR beta chains across the 690 or so repertoires, and 9.5 million to 11 million of these chains were shared by at least two donors. To remove PCR and sequencing errors, raw reads were error-corrected and collapsed into unique sequences using a nearest-neighbor algorithm that merged closely related sequences. CDR3 sequences were aligned to IMGT reference sequences to assign V, D and J gene segments. For a sequence to be retained, at least a six-nucleotide match to both a V gene segment and a J gene segment was required. A rearrangement was called productive if the CDR3 had no stop codons and remained in frame with V and J, and every other rearrangement was called non-productive. CDR3 was defined by IMGT convention, running from the second conserved V-encoded cysteine to the conserved J-encoded phenylalanine. The earlier analysis of 500 to 600 of the donors excluded sequences that lacked an unambiguous match to a single V gene segment. An earlier analysis of almost 600 of the donors classified V segments as functional when productive rearrangements were above 56.7% and as segregating when the standard deviation between donors was above 5%. A statistical classification framework was developed to diagnose cytomegalovirus status using the catalog of TCR beta chain sequences. V and J gene assignment, in a later analysis, came from comparing TCR nucleotide sequences with IMGT/GENE-DB human TR gene sequences. Using the TCRdist pipeline, a later analysis assigned CDR3 sequences along with most-parsimonious VDJ recombination scenarios. In a later analysis, each TCR beta chain was defined by its CDR3 amino acid sequence together with its V-gene family, and reads lacking a unique V-gene family were excluded. As a way to deal with suspected cross-contamination and a sequencing artifact, a later analysis dropped hundreds of nucleotide sequences that were highly shared and had low generation probability. For each public chain, a later analysis derived a clonal expansion index from normalized ranks of inferred template counts within each repertoire. A later analysis computed generation probabilities with a VDJ recombination model fitted to out-of-frame rearrangements, and checked the results against IGoR. In a later analysis, TCR-TCR, TCR-HLA and TCR-CMV co-occurrence was scored with hypergeometric tests, and a repertoire-size bias correction was applied to TCR pairs. A later analysis estimated false discovery rates by permuting HLA or CMV assignments 20 times. In a later analysis, co-occurring TCRs were grouped with DBSCAN, and TCRdist sequence similarity was added when clustering was performed within HLA-allele-positive subsets. Repertoires with fewer than 30,000 or more than 120,000 public chains, plus five repertoires with anomalous nucleotide sharing, were excluded from co-occurrence clustering. Held by TCRdb, this immuneACCESS table contains in-frame sequences only and omits some clones. Under half of the omission traces to an unresolved V gene where checked; the cause of the rest is unknown. The V and J calls and the clone size are those of that table, but D and trimming were determined from the DNA. This sample lists roughly 200,000 clones; roughly 85% were detected once. The biggest ten clones account for 2% to 2.5% of the sample.

The chain is made from TRBV11-2 and TRBJ2-1; a stretch of 10 junction bases matches TRBD2. Sequencing was performed on PBMCs. The receptor was isolated from a woman between 45 and 65 years old in good health and CMV-seronegative. At the DNA level, the sequence is TGTGCCAGCAGCTTAGGCTGGAGCGGGAGGGCAGGCAATGAGCAGTTCTTC. This yields the protein CASSLGWSGRAGNEQFF.